The 11 T cell receptor beta chains below were found in one sample sequenced in a study of T cells in Graves' hyperthyroidism and ophthalmopathy. RNA transcripts yielded amplified TCR beta CDR3 regions. HTBI primers were used for first-round RT-PCR of the TCR CDR3. One entry per CDR3 protein, called by TCRdb with MiXCR from the multiplex PCR reads. Of more than 550,000 distinct CDR3 sequences in the sample, less than 45% were seen once. The material sequenced was peripheral blood or thyroid tissue (not recorded which). The source of these receptors is an adult man with Graves' disease, either hyperthyroidism or ophthalmopathy (not recorded which).

This clonotype has only a few counts. This chain connects TRBV7-2 to TRBJ1-5; D is ambiguous. The V end lost 3 bases, the J end lost 1 base, and 10 bases lay between the germline ends. Germline V CDR1 and CDR2: SGHTA, FQGNSA. CDR3 size: 15 residues. Written as DNA, the CDR3 is TGTGCCAGCAGCTTTGAGACGGGGAGCAATCAGCCCCAGCATTTT. The encoded protein is CASSFETGSNQPQHF.

The V and J genes are TRBV12-3 or TRBV12-4 and TRBJ1-2, with D possibly being TRBD1 (5 bases). CDR3 length: 14 residues. V was pared by 2 bases and J by 5 bases, with 12 bases between. In nucleotides, the CDR3 is TGTGCCAGCAGTTTAAGCAGGGTGGAGTATGGCTACACCTTC. The encoded protein is CASSLSRVEYGYTF.

Many counts were recorded for this clonotype. This chain joins TRBV7-3 and TRBJ1-5, with D uncertain. The CDR3 is 13 residues long. V was clipped by 0 bases and J by 4 bases, with 4 bases between them. Per germline, CDR1 SGHTA and CDR2 FQGTGA. The CDR3 nucleotides are TGTGCCAGCAGCTTAACGGCAAATCAGCCCCAGCATTTT. As protein: CASSLTANQPQHF.

The sample holds a few counts of this clonotype. The J gene is TRBJ1-6, the V gene TRBV6-5, with D perhaps TRBD1 (6 bases). This CDR3 has 14 amino acids. Germline CDR1 MNHEY, CDR2 SVGAGI. V was clipped by 6 bases and J by 9 bases, with 15 bases between them. The CDR3 sequence is CASRKGHRGSPLHF. Written as DNA, the CDR3 is TGTGCCAGCAGAAAGGGACATAGAGGTTCACCCCTCCACTTT.

The chain couples TRBV5-6 to TRBJ2-5; 11 positions match TRBD1. This CDR3 is built from 16 residues. Per the germline V gene, CDR1 is SGHDT and CDR2 is YYEEEE. V shed 2 bases, J shed 5 bases, and the junction held 8 bases outside the gene matches. CDR3 coding DNA: TGTGCCAGCAGCTTCGGGACAGGGGGTCCGGCTGAGACCCAGTACTTC. As protein: CASSFGTGGPAETQYF.

J is TRBJ1-4 and V is TRBV7-8; perhaps TRBD1 as D (5 bases). Germline V lookup: CDR1 SGHVS, CDR2 FQNEAQ. The germline V and J ends were trimmed by 2 bases and 4 bases, with 17 bases remaining between them. This CDR3 has 17 residues. The CDR3, as DNA: TGTGCCAGCAGCTTATCCGGCGGGGCTGCCTTTAATGAAAAACTGTTTTTT. Protein sequence: CASSLSGGAAFNEKLFF.

This clonotype was seen repeatedly, ten times or more. The genes are TRBV7-9 and TRBJ2-7, with D maybe TRBD1 (5 bases). The germline V and J ends were trimmed by 4 bases and 2 bases, with 9 bases remaining between them. The CDR3 runs 13 residues. Germline-derived CDR1 and CDR2 are SEHNR and FQNEAQ (reference sequence). The CDR3 reads CASSYDSPYEQYF. The CDR3 coding sequence is TGTGCCAGCAGCTACGACAGTCCCTACGAGCAGTACTTC.

The chain employs TRBV10-3 and TRBJ1-4; D gene unclear. The CDR3 contains 14 residues. Germline assignment: CDR1 ENHRY and CDR2 SYGVKD. V was shortened by 6 bases and J by 2 bases, with 10 bases between the two germline ends. CDR3: CAISPVQTNEKLFF. Written as DNA, the CDR3 is TGTGCCATCAGCCCCGTCCAGACTAATGAAAAACTGTTTTTT.

A few counts support this clonotype. The genes are TRBV25-1 and TRBJ1-3; unclear D gene. CDR3 length: 15 amino acids. Trimming took 5 bases from V and 2 from J, leaving 13 bases between them. Germline values: CDR1 MGHDK, CDR2 SYGVNS. The CDR3 DNA reads as TGTGCCAGCAGTTCCCGAAGCAGAACTGGAAACACCATATATTTT. It encodes CASSSRSRTGNTIYF.

To note about this clonotype: A read error may account for a junction end that differs from germline. The chain combines TRBV15 with TRBJ1-4, with a weak D call TRBD1 (5 bases). CDR1 is LNHNV and CDR2 is YYDKDF in the germline V gene (reference sequence). The CDR3 spans 9 residues. DNA for the CDR3: TGTGCCACCATGGGGCATACCGGGTTT. Translated: CATMGHTGF.

This clonotype showed up many times. V usage is TRBV7-8 and J usage is TRBJ1-1, with D uncertain. The V gene lost 1 base and the J gene lost 4 bases, with 10 bases spanning the gap. The length of the CDR3 is 14 residues. Germline V CDR1 and CDR2: SGHVS, FQNEAQ. CDR3 bases: TGTGCCAGCAGCTTAGAAAGACGTAGCACTGAAGCTTTCTTT. Translating gives CASSLERRSTEAFF.